This TCR beta chain came from a study of T cell responses to AZD1222 COVID-19 vaccine. Study-level results: Seropositive AZD1222 recipients at baseline numbered only five or six. Of spike-specific TCRs, nearly half reportedly target regions left unmutated in variants. Clonal diversity was possibly underestimated, and the donors were mostly white British, with more females.

With 6 bases removed from V and 4 bases from J, the gap between germline ends came to 4 bases. This CDR3 has 11 amino acids. CDR1 and CDR2 (germline): SNHLY, FYNNEI. This table comes from immunoSEQ multiplex PCR, and its TCRdb copy is limited to in-frame clones, with some not included. Of more than 95,000 clones listed, 85% to 95% are singletons. About this clone: The antigen is undetermined.

Here the sequenced sample was peripheral blood, taken 28 days after the second AZD1222 dose. The chain uses TRBV2 and TRBJ2-1; D uncertain. The clonotype comes from an adult who received the AZD1222 COVID-19 vaccine. CDR3 sequence reads: CASRIYNEQFF. The CDR3, as DNA: TGTGCCAGCAGGATTTACAATGAGCAGTTCTTC.